Listed here is a single TCR beta chain. Only in-frame clones appear in the TCRdb table, and some are missing; sequencing was by immunoSEQ multiplex PCR. The sample includes 150,000 to 200,000 clones, 80% to 85% seen only once; the top ten take about 14%. V lost 4 bases, J lost 5 bases, and 8 bases lay in between. Looked up from germline, CDR1 is SGHRS and CDR2 is YFSETQ. There are 12 residues in the CDR3. The data stem from a study of blood T cell repertoires in COVID-19. Sequenced material: peripheral blood. The chain combines TRBV5-1 with TRBJ2-3; D remains unclear. The sequence came from a woman in her seventies with COVID-19, enrolled during active disease. CDR3 DNA: TGCGCCAGCAGCATGCCCGGAGATACGCAGTATTTT. The encoded protein is CASSMPGDTQYF.